The 27 T cell receptor beta chains below all came from one sample that was sequenced in a study of T cell responses to AZD1222 COVID-19 vaccine. Method: immunoSEQ multiplex PCR; TCRdb's copy keeps in-frame clones and lacks some. The table lists approximately 120,000 clones, approximately 88% of them singletons, with about 6% in the top ten. The material sequenced was peripheral blood, taken on day 0 of AZD1222 vaccination. Source of these receptors: an adult in good health.

The chain carries TRBV28 and TRBJ1-2; no firm D call. Germline V CDR1 and CDR2: MDHEN, SYDVKM. Deletions cut 7 bases from V and 3 bases from J, with 12 bases between. This CDR3 comprises 13 residues. The CDR3 DNA is TGTGCCAGCACCCTGAGGCGGGACTATGGCTACACCTTC. Translating gives CASTLRRDYGYTF.

The CDR3 sequence is CAWSGQGNTEAFF. The DNA of the CDR3 is TGTGCCTGGAGCGGACAGGGGAACACTGAAGCTTTCTTT. This chain uses TRBV30 with TRBJ1-1, with 8 bases matching TRBD1. V was clipped by 3 bases and J by 1 base; unmatched bases: 1. Germline CDR1 and CDR2: GTSNPN and SVGIG (reference sequence). This CDR3 is 13 amino acids long.

V gene TRBV6-1 combines with J gene TRBJ1-1; D is perhaps TRBD1 (5 bases). V was trimmed by 3 bases and J by 5 bases, leaving 10 bases between them. The CDR3 sequence is 13 residues long. In germline, CDR1 is MNHNS, CDR2 SASEGT. The CDR3 region is CASSDSRVTEAFF. CDR3 DNA: TGTGCCAGCAGTGATAGCAGGGTTACTGAAGCTTTCTTT.

V and J are TRBV11-3 and TRBJ2-1; D unresolved. V dropped 0 bases and J dropped 7 bases, with 7 bases sitting between them. CDR1 SGHNT and CDR2 YENEEA come from the germline V gene. The CDR3 contains 13 residues. CDR3 region: CASSLDGENEQFF. The CDR3 bases are TGTGCCAGCAGCTTAGATGGTGAGAATGAGCAGTTCTTC.

This chain uses TRBV7-2 with TRBJ1-5; D unclear. The CDR3 runs 15 residues. The V gene's germline CDR1 is SGHTA and CDR2 FQGNSA. V lost 0 bases, J lost 11 bases, and 17 bases lay in between. The CDR3 DNA sequence: TGTGCCAGCAGCTTAGCGCTCGGACTCTTAGCGACCCAGCATTTT. Protein sequence: CASSLALGLLATQHF.

The chain couples TRBV7-2 to TRBJ2-3; tentative D call: TRBD1 (5 bases). The CDR3 has 13 residues. Per the germline V gene, CDR1 is SGHTA and CDR2 is FQGNSA. Between the trimmed V and J ends, which lost 5 bases and 4 bases, there was a span of 10 bases. The CDR3 nucleotides are TGTGCCAGCAGCCCGCGACAGTCAGATACGCAGTATTTT. It is translated as CASSPRQSDTQYF.

This clone was recorded a few times. CDR3 DNA sequence: TGTGCCAGCAGCTTGAACAGGGGAGGAAACACCATATATTTT. Its protein product is CASSLNRGGNTIYF. The V gene is TRBV5-5, the J gene TRBJ1-3, with TRBD1 identical over 7 bases. J gave up 4 bases and V 1 base, and 2 bases lay outside the gene matches. Germline V lookup: CDR1 SGHKS, CDR2 YYEKEE (reference sequence). The CDR3 is 14 residues long.

This rearrangement joins TRBV7-8 to TRBJ1-1; D uncertain. V gave up 3 bases and J gave up 0 bases, with 8 bases separating them. Germline CDR1 and CDR2: SGHVS and FQNEAQ. The CDR3 has 14 amino acids. CDR3 DNA: TGTGCCAGCAGCTTCCAGGTGGTGAACACTGAAGCTTTCTTT. Translating it yields CASSFQVVNTEAFF.

The chain has TRBV5-1 and TRBJ1-6, with 10 positions matching TRBD1. V dropped 4 bases and J dropped 10; count of bases not matched to a gene: 8. CDR1 is SGHRS, CDR2 YFSETQ, per germline. The CDR3 extends over 15 amino acids. The CDR3 DNA follows: TGCGCCAGCAGCCGCGGGACAGGGGAAGTGTCACCCCTCCACTTT. Protein: CASSRGTGEVSPLHF.

V and J are TRBV9 and TRBJ2-5; tentative D call: TRBD1 (7 bases). CDR1 SGDLS and CDR2 YYNGEE come from the germline V gene. The CDR3 is 15 residues long. Trimming took 0 bases from V and 5 from J, leaving 14 bases between them. In DNA form, the CDR3 reads TGTGCCAGCAGCGTAGAACAGGGGACTCGGGAGACCCAGTACTTC. Its translation is CASSVEQGTRETQYF.

This rearrangement joins TRBV5-1 to TRBJ1-1, with 7 bases lining up with TRBD1. The CDR3 runs to 15 residues. Per germline, CDR1 SGHRS and CDR2 YFSETQ. Trimming removed 4 bases from V and 2 bases from J; junction bases left unmatched: 8. The CDR3 DNA sequence: TGCGCCAGCAGCAGCAACAGGGGTGCTAACACTGAAGCTTTCTTT. It codes for CASSSNRGANTEAFF. Complete variable domain (other parts from reference TRBV5-1 and TRBJ1-1): KAGVTQTPRYLIKTRGQQVTLSCSPISGHRSVSWYQQTPGQGLQFLFEYFSETQRNKGNFPGRFSGRQFSNSRSEMNVSTLELGDSALYLCASSSNRGANTEAFFGQGTRLTVV.

V gene TRBV28 combines with J gene TRBJ2-3; no firm D call. The CDR3 has 13 residues. Germline values: CDR1 MDHEN, CDR2 SYDVKM. V was pared by 5 bases and J by 5 bases, with 11 bases between. The CDR3 loop reads CASSPTNVDTQYF. CDR3 in DNA: TGTGCCAGCAGTCCAACTAACGTAGATACGCAGTATTTT.

The gene calls are TRBV19 and TRBJ1-2; 10 bases agree with TRBD1. CDR1 and CDR2 from the germline V gene are LNHDA and SQIVND (reference sequence). This CDR3 region has 14 residues. V trimming: 5 bases; J trimming: 7 bases; junction bases outside the gene matches: 7. The CDR3 nucleotides read TGTGCCAGTAGTTTTCGGACAGGGGGAGCTGGCTACACCTTC. Its translation: CASSFRTGGAGYTF.

This chain joins TRBV5-1 and TRBJ2-7, with D tentatively TRBD1 (6 bases). Germline CDR1 is SGHRS and CDR2 is YFSETQ. The CDR3 runs 14 residues. V shed 1 base and J shed 3 bases, with 11 bases lying between them. CDR3 protein: CASSLSTGSYEQYF. DNA for the CDR3: TGCGCCAGCAGCTTGAGCACAGGGAGCTACGAGCAGTACTTC. Full variable domain (missing parts from reference TRBV5-1 and TRBJ2-7): KAGVTQTPRYLIKTRGQQVTLSCSPISGHRSVSWYQQTPGQGLQFLFEYFSETQRNKGNFPGRFSGRQFSNSRSEMNVSTLELGDSALYLCASSLSTGSYEQYFGPGTRLTVT.

The rearrangement joins TRBV3-1 (or the pseudogene TRBV3-2) to TRBJ1-3; D possibly corresponds to TRBD1 (6 bases). This CDR3 region has 14 residues. Germline-derived CDR1 and CDR2 are LGHDT and YNNKEL (reference sequence). V gave up 8 bases and J gave up 4 bases, with 15 bases separating them. The CDR3 reads CASSRGGAGNTIYF. In nucleotides, the CDR3 is TGTGCCAGCTCCCGAGGGGGTGCAGGAAACACCATATATTTT.

The chain carries TRBV30 and TRBJ2-1, with 10 bases fitting TRBD2. This CDR3 contains 15 residues. CDR1 is GTSNPN and CDR2 is SVGIG in the germline V gene (reference sequence). Trimming took 1 base from V and 2 from J; bases not matched to a gene: 2. The CDR3 coding sequence is TGTGCCTGGAGTGGCGGGACTAGCGCCTACAATGAGCAGTTCTTC. It yields the protein CAWSGGTSAYNEQFF.

The J gene is TRBJ1-1, the V gene TRBV6-2 or TRBV6-3; D gene uncertain. The V gene lost 3 bases and the J gene lost 4 bases, with 9 bases spanning the gap. Germline lookup yields CDR1 MNHEY and CDR2 SVGEGT. The CDR3 runs 13 residues. The CDR3 sequence is CASSYGQVTEAFF. The DNA for the CDR3 is TGTGCCAGCAGTTATGGGCAAGTCACTGAAGCTTTCTTT.

V and J are TRBV6-5 and TRBJ1-3; 7 nucleotides agree with TRBD1. Trimming took 5 bases from V and 0 from J; bases not matched to a gene: 4. Germline assignment: CDR1 MNHEY and CDR2 SVGAGI. The CDR3 totals 15 residues. This CDR3 is CASSMDRSSGNTIYF. Written as DNA, the CDR3 is TGTGCCAGCAGTATGGACAGGAGCTCTGGAAACACCATATATTTT.

The V call is TRBV14, the J call TRBJ2-3; D possibly corresponds to TRBD2 (5 bases). V gave up 0 bases and J gave up 0 bases, with 10 bases separating them. The CDR3 consists of 16 residues. The germline CDR1 and CDR2 sequences are SGHDN and FVKESK. The CDR3: CASSQDGGISTDTQYF. The DNA of the CDR3 is TGTGCCAGCAGCCAAGATGGAGGAATTAGCACAGATACGCAGTATTTT.

V usage is TRBV7-2 and J usage is TRBJ1-6; no reliable D call. Trimming removed 1 base at V and 10 bases at J, with 14 bases between. This CDR3 region has 15 residues. The germline V gene encodes CDR1 SGHTA and CDR2 FQGNSA. Written as DNA, the CDR3 is TGTGCCAGCAGCTTAGAGGGAATCACCGAATCACCCCTCCACTTT. This encodes CASSLEGITESPLHF.

The chain has TRBV3-1 (or the pseudogene TRBV3-2) and TRBJ1-2; 8 bases align to TRBD1. CDR1 LGHDT and CDR2 YNNKEL come from the germline V gene (reference sequence). The length of the CDR3 is 13 residues. The V gene end was trimmed by 4 bases and the J gene end by 8 bases; junction bases not matched to a gene: 6. Here the CDR3 DNA reads TGTGCCAGCAGCCTAGGGACAGGCGGCGGCTACACCTTC. Amino acid sequence: CASSLGTGGGYTF.

The V and J genes are TRBV2 and TRBJ1-4, with D possibly TRBD1 on 5 matching bases. CDR1 is SNHLY and CDR2 is FYNNEI in the germline V gene. This CDR3 has 14 amino acids. V lost 6 bases and J 0 bases, leaving 8 bases between the germline ends. The CDR3 DNA follows: TGTGCCAGCAGGGGACCGACAACTAATGAAAAACTGTTTTTT. Translation: CASRGPTTNEKLFF.

The chain employs TRBV21-1 and TRBJ1-2; TRBD1, as called in the table, went unchecked against the DNA. TRBV21-1 is a listed pseudogene. This CDR3 contains 19 residues. The CDR3 is CASSNPPYGLLLGGYGYTF. The CDR3 DNA reads TGTGCCAGCAGCAACCCACCTTACGGGCTTCTGCTAGGGGGCTATGGCTACACCTTC.

The chain combines TRBV19 with TRBJ1-1, with 9 nucleotides matching TRBD1. Germline loops: CDR1 LNHDA, CDR2 SQIVND (reference sequence). With 6 bases clipped from V and 1 base from J, the junction kept 6 bases outside the gene matches. CDR3 length: 15 residues. CDR3 region: CASRQSGQGNTEAFF. As DNA, the CDR3 is TGTGCCAGTAGGCAATCGGGACAGGGGAACACTGAAGCTTTCTTT.

This clone showed up just a few times. The rearrangement uses TRBV30 and TRBJ1-3, with 9 bases lining up with TRBD1. The CDR3 is made up of 14 amino acids. After removal of 5 bases from V and 7 bases from J, the junction contained 9 bases not matched to a gene. Germline assignment: CDR1 GTSNPN and CDR2 SVGIG (reference sequence). The CDR3 is CAWWPGQGANTIYF. Written as DNA, the CDR3 is TGTGCCTGGTGGCCGGGACAGGGCGCGAACACCATATATTTT. The full variable domain, its missing parts supplied by reference TRBV30 and TRBJ1-3, is SQTIHQWPATLVQPVGSPLSLECTVEGTSNPNLYWYRQAAGRGLQLLFYSVGIGQISSEVPQNLSASRPQDRQFILSSKKLLLSDSGFYLCAWWPGQGANTIYFGEGSWLTVV.

V is TRBV27 and J is TRBJ1-2; maybe TRBD1 (5 bases). This CDR3 region has 15 residues. The germline gives CDR1 MNHEY, CDR2 SMNVEV (reference sequence). The V gene lost 0 bases and the J gene lost 2 bases, with 10 bases spanning the gap. CDR3 in amino acids: CASSLSGGENYGYTF. In DNA form, the CDR3 reads TGTGCCAGCAGTTTATCCGGGGGGGAGAACTATGGCTACACCTTC.

This clone was seen only once. This sequence joins TRBV25-1 and TRBJ2-5; 11 nucleotides agree with TRBD2. The length of the CDR3 is 16 residues. V trimming: 2 bases; J trimming: 4 bases; junction bases outside the gene matches: 6. The germline CDR1 and CDR2 sequences are MGHDK and SYGVNS. CDR3 nucleotides: TGTGCCAGCAGTGAACTGGGTAGCGGGGGGGCAGAGACCCAGTACTTC. Encoded protein: CASSELGSGGAETQYF.